The T cell receptor (beta chain) under discussion was sequenced for a study of resident and recirculating memory T cells in vitiligo. Trimming stripped 6 bases from V and 4 bases from J, with 21 bases between. CDR1 and CDR2 from the germline V gene are SEHNR and FQNEAQ (reference sequence). The CDR3 sequence is 16 residues long. Repertoires were generated with immunoSEQ multiplex PCR, while TCRdb's copy carries only in-frame clones and drops some. Of 35,000 to 45,000 clones in the sample, approximately 91% were seen once. The clonotype was recovered from a male donor with vitiligo. Material for sequencing was blood. This chain uses TRBV7-9 with TRBJ1-1, with D possibly TRBD1 on 5 matching bases. In nucleotides, the CDR3 is TGTGCCAGCAGTCCTATTACAGGTCTTTCCGGCACTGAAGCTTTCTTT. Translation: CASSPITGLSGTEAFF. Full variable domain (missing parts from reference TRBV7-9 and TRBJ1-1): DTGVSQNPRHKITKRGQNVTFRCDPISEHNRLYWYRQTLGQGPEFLTYFQNEAQLEKSRLLSDRFSAERPKGSFSTLEIQRTEQGDSAMYLCASSPITGLSGTEAFFGQGTRLTVV.